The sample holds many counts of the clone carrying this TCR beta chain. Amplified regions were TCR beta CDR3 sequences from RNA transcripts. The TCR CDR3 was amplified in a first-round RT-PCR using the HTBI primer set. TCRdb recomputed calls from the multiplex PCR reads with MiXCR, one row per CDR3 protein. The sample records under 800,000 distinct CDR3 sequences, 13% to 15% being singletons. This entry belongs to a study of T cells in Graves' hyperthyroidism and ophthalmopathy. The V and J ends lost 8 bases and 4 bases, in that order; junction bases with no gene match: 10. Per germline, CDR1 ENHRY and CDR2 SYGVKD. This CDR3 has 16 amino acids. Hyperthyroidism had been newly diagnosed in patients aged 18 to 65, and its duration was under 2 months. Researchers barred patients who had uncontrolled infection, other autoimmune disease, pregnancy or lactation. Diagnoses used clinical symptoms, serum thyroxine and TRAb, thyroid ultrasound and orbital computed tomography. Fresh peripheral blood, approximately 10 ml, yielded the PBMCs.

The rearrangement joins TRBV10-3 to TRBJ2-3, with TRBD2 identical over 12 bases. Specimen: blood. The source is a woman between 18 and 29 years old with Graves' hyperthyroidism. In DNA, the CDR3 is TGTGCCATCTACTCGACTAGCGGGAGTGAGTCAGATACGCAGTATTTT. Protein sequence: CAIYSTSGSESDTQYF.